The clone carrying this TCR beta chain was found a few times. Its matching antigen is unknown. TCRdb re-derived calls from the 5' RACE reads in MiXCR, one entry per CDR3 protein. This table has hundreds of thousands of distinct CDR3 sequences, roughly 13% appearing once. This sample is drawn from a study of T cells after yellow fever vaccination. General observations from the study: The study noted that FACS-sorted repertoires could contain abundant clonotypes contaminating from the bulk population. The study re-detected most primary-vaccination clones after the booster (around 96% CD4, roughly 85% CD8).

This CDR3 contains 15 residues. The V gene's germline CDR1 is KGHSH and CDR2 LQKENI. Germline trimming cut 6 bases from V and 4 bases from J; bases unmatched to any gene: 9. This sample comprised PBMCs, obtained on the day of the yellow fever booster vaccination. This TCR came from a man between 25 and 39 years old who received the YFV17D yellow fever vaccine. The chain is built from TRBV18 and TRBJ2-1; 7 bases are shared with TRBD1. The CDR3 DNA is TGTGCCAGCTCTTCTGGGACAGAGAGTTACAATGAGCAGTTCTTC. Protein: CASSSGTESYNEQFF.